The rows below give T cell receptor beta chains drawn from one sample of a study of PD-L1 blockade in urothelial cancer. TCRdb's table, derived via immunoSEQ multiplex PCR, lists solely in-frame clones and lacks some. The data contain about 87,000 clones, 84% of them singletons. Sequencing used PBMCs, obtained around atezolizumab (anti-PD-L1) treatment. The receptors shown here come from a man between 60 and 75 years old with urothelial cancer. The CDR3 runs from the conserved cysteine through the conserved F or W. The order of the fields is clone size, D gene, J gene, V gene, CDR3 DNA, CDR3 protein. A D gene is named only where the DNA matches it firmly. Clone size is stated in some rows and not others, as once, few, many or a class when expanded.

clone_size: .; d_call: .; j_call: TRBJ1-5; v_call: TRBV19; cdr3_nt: TGTGCCAGTAAGAACCAGGGTGATAGCAATCAGCCCCAGCATTTT; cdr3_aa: CASKNQGDSNQPQHF
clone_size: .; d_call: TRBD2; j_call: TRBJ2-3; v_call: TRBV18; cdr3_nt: TGTGCCAGCTCACCACCGGGGGGGACGAGCACAGATACGCAGTATTTT; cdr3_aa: CASSPPGGTSTDTQYF
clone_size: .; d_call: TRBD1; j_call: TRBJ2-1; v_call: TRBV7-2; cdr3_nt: TGTGCCAGCAGCTTAGCGGGGCAGGGGGAAGGGGAGCAGTTCTTC; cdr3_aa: CASSLAGQGEGEQFF
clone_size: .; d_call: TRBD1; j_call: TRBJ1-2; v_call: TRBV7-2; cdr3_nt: TGTGCCAGCACCTTCGATCCGGGACAGGGGGCATATGGCTACACCTTC; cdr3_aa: CASTFDPGQGAYGYTF
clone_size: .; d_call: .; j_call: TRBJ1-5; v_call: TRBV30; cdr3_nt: TGTGCCTGGAGCAGACAGGACAATCAGCCCCAGCATTTT; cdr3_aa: CAWSRQDNQPQHF
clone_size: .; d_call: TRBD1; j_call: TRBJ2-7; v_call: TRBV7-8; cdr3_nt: TGTGCCAGCAGAGGGCCACCCGGGACAGGGGGCGACCTCTCCTACGAGCAGTACTTC; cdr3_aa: CASRGPPGTGGDLSYEQYF
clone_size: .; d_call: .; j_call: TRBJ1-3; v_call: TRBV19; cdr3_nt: TGTGCCAGTAGTAAGGGAGAGAGTAACACCATATATTTT; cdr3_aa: CASSKGESNTIYF
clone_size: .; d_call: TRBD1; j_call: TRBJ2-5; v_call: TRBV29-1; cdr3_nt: TGCAGCGTTGAAATAGTGAGGACAGGGGTAAAAGAGACCCAGTACTTC; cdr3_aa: CSVEIVRTGVKETQYF
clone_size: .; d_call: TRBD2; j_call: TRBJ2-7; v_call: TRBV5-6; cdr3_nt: TGTGCCAGCAGCTTTAGCGGGAAAGGGTTCTACGAGCAGTACTTC; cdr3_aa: CASSFSGKGFYEQYF
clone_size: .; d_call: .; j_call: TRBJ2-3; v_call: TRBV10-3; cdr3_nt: TGTGCCATCTCCGCCTCAGGCACCTTCACAGATACGCAGTATTTT; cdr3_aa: CAISASGTFTDTQYF
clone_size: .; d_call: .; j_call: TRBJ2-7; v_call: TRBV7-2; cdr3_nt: TGTGCCAGCAGCCAATACGACAGTCCTTCCTACGAGCAGTACTTC; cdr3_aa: CASSQYDSPSYEQYF
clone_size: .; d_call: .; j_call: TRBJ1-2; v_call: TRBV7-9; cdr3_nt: TGTGCCAGCAGCTTAGGGGCAGCTAACTATGGCTACACCTTC; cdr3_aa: CASSLGAANYGYTF
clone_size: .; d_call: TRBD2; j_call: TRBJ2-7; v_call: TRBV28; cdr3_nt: TGTGCCAGCAGTTTAGGCTCTAGCGGGGGTTACGAGCAGTACTTC; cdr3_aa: CASSLGSSGGYEQYF
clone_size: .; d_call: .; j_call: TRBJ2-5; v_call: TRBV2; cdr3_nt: TGTGCCAGCAGTCGAGAGACCCAGTACTTC; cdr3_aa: CASSRETQYF
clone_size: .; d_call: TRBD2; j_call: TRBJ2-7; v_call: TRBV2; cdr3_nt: TGTGCCAGCAGCCTAACTAGCGGGACGTACGAGCAATACTTC; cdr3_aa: CASSLTSGTYEQYF
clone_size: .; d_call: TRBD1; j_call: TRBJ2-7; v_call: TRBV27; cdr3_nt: TGTGCCAGCAGTTCTCATCCTAGGACAGGGGGTGAGCAGTACTTC; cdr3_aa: CASSSHPRTGGEQYF
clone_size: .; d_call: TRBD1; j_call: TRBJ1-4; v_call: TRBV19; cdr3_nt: TGTGCCAGTAGTGCCCTGGGGCGACAGGGGACTAATGAAAAACTGTTTTTT; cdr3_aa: CASSALGRQGTNEKLFF
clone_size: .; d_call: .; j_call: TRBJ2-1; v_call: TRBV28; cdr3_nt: TGTGCCAGCAGAGGGATAGCGAGCAATGAGCAGTTCTTC; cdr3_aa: CASRGIASNEQFF
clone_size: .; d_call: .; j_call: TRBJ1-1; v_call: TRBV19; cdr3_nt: TGTGCCAGTAGTACGGGGGAGACACTAGCCACTGAAGCTTTCTTT; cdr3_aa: CASSTGETLATEAFF
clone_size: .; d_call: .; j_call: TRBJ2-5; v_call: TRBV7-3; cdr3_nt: TGTGCCAGCAGCCGGGGGTCGGGGGAGACCCAGTACTTC; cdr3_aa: CASSRGSGETQYF
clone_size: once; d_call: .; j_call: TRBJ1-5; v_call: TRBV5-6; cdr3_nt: TGTGCCAGCAGCTTGGGGGGGGGCAGAGGCCAGCCCCAGCATTTT; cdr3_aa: CASSLGGGRGQPQHF
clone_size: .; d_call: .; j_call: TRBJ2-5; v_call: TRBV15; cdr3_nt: TGTGCCACCAGCAGCGAGGGGGAGAGGAAAGAGACCCAGTACTTC; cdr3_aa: CATSSEGERKETQYF
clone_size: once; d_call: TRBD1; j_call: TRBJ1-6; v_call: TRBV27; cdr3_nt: TGTGCCAGCAGTTTATCGGGGACAGGAAATAATTCACCCCTCCACTTT; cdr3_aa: CASSLSGTGNNSPLHF
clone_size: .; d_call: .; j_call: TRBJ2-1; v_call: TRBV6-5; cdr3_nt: TGTGCCAGCGGGGCCTTAGAAGGCTTGGATGAGCAGTTCTTC; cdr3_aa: CASGALEGLDEQFF
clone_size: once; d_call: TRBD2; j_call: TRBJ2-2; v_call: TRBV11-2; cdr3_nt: TGTGCCAGCATACTAGCGGGAGGGATGAACACCGGGGAGCTGTTTTTT; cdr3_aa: CASILAGGMNTGELFF
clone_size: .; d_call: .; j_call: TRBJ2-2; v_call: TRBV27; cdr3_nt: TGTGCCAGTAACCGGGACTCCTGGAGTGGGGAGCTGTTTTTT; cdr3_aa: CASNRDSWSGELFF
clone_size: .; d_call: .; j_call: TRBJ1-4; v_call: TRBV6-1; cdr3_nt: TGTGCCAGCGGGGGAGGCAATGAAAAACTGTTTTTT; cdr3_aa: CASGGGNEKLFF
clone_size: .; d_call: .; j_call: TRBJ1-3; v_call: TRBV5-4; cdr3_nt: TGTGCCAGCAGTTACGGGCCAGCGGAGGGAAACACCATATATTTT; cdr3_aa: CASSYGPAEGNTIYF
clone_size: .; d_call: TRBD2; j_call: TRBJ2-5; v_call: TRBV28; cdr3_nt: TGTGCCAGTCGCGGGGGGGCGAAAAACCAAGAGACCCAGTACTTC; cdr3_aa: CASRGGAKNQETQYF
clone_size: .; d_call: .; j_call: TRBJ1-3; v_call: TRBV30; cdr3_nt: TGTGCCTGGGACACAGCTCGCGTTTTCTCTGGAAACACCATATATTTT; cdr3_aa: CAWDTARVFSGNTIYF
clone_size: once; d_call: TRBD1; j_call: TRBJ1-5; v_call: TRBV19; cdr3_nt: TGTGCCAGTAGTCCCCAAGGGGACAGAGTAAATCAGCCCCAGCATTTT; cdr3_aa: CASSPQGDRVNQPQHF
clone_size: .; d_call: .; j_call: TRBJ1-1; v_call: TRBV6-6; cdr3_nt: TGTGCCAGCAGTCCGGGAGGGGGGTTGGGCACTGAAGCTTTCTTT; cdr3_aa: CASSPGGGLGTEAFF
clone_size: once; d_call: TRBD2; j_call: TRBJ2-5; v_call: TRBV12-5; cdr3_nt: TGTGCTAGTGGTTTGGGACTAGCGGGCCAAGAGACCCAGTACTTC; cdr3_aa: CASGLGLAGQETQYF
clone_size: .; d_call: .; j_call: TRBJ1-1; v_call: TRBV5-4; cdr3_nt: TGTGCCAGCAGCCTGGACAGTTTGAACACTGAAGCTTTCTTT; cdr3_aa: CASSLDSLNTEAFF
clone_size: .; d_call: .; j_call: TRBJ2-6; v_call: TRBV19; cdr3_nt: TGTGCCAGTTGCGATGGACAGTTAGGGGCCAACGTCCTGACTTTC; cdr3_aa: CASCDGQLGANVLTF
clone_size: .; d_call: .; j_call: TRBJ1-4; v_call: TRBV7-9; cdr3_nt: TGTGCCAGCAGGGACTTACTTAATGAAAAACTGTTTTTT; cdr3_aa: CASRDLLNEKLFF
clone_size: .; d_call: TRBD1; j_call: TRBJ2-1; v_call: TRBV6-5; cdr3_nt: TGTGCCAGCACAGACAGGGGGCGCGTCAGTGAGCAGTTCTTC; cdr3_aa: CASTDRGRVSEQFF
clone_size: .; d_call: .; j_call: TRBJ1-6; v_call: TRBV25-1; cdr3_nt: TGTGCCAGCAGTGAAATGACTGGCGAAAATTCACCCCTCCACTTT; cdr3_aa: CASSEMTGENSPLHF
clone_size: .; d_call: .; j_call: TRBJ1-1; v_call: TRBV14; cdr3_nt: TGTGCCAGCAGCGGGGGCCTGAACACTGAAGCTTTCTTT; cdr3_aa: CASSGGLNTEAFF
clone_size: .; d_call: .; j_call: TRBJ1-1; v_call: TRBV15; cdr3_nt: TGTGCCACCAGCAGGATCGGGGGGAGCAGGGTTATCAACACTGAAGCTTTCTTT; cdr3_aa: CATSRIGGSRVINTEAFF
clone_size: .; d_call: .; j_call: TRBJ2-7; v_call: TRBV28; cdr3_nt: TGTGCCAGCAGTCCACCCCGGGGACATTCCTACGAGCAGTACTTC; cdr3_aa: CASSPPRGHSYEQYF
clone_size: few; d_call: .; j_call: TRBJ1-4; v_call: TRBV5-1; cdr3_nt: TGCGCCAGCAGCTTTTTGACGGGTGAAAAACTGTTTTTT; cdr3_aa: CASSFLTGEKLFF
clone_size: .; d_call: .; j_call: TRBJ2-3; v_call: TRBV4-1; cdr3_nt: TGCGCCAGCAGCCAAGCGTGGCGGGACACAGATACGCAGTATTTT; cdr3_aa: CASSQAWRDTDTQYF
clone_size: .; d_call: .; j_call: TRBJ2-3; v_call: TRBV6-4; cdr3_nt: TGTGCCAGCAGGCGATTGGTGGGCGCAGATACGCAGTATTTT; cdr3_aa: CASRRLVGADTQYF
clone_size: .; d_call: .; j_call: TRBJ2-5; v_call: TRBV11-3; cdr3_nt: TGTGCCAGCAGCTTAGCGGGGAGGGAGACCCAGTACTTC; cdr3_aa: CASSLAGRETQYF
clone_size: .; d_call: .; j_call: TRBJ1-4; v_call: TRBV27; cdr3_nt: TGTGCCAGCAGTTTTGTTGGGACCTCGGAGGGAAAACTGTTTTTT; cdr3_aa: CASSFVGTSEGKLFF
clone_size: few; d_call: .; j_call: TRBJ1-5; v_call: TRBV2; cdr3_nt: TGTGCCAGTAAAAAGGACAGCTATCAGCCCCAGCATTTT; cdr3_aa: CASKKDSYQPQHF
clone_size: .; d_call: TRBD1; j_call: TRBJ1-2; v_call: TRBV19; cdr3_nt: TGTGCCAGTAGTATGTTGGGCAGGGGGTACGGCTACACCTTC; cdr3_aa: CASSMLGRGYGYTF
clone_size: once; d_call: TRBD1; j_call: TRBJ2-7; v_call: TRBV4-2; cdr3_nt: TGTGCCAGCAGCCGACTTTTCTCGGGACAGGGCTACGAGCAGTACTTC; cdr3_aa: CASSRLFSGQGYEQYF
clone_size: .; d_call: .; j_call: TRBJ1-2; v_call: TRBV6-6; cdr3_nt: TGTGCCAGCACCGGGCCAGGACTCTATGGCTACACCTTC; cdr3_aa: CASTGPGLYGYTF
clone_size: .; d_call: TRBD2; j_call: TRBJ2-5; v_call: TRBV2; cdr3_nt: TGTGCCAGCAGAAAGACTAGCGGGGGTGCAGAGACCCAGTACTTC; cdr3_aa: CASRKTSGGAETQYF
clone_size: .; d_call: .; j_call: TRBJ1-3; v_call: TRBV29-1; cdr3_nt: TGCAGCGTCCAGACAGGCTCAACGACTGGAAACACCATATATTTT; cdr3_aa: CSVQTGSTTGNTIYF
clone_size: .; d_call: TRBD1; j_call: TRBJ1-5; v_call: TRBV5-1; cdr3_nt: TGCGCCAGCAGCCTTGACAGGGGTAATCAGCCCCAGCATTTT; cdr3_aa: CASSLDRGNQPQHF